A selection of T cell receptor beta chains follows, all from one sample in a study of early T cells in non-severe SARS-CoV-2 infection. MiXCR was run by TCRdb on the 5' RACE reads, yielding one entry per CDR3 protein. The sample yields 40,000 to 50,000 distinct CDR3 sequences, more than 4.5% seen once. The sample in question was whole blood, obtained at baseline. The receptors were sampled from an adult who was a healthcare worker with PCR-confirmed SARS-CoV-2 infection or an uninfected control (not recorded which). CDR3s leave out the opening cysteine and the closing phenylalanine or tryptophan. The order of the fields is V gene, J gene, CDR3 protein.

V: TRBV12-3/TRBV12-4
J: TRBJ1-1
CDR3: ASSFGVEAF

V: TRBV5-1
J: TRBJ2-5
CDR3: ASSNEETQY

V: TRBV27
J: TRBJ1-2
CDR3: ASSSYPPTPPNYGYT

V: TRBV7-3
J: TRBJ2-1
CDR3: ASSPGQASSYNEQF

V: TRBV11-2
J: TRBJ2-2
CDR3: ASSLLTGKDTGELF

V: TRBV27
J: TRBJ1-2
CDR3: ASSRARGGQGGNYGYT

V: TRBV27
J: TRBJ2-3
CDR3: ASTLGGSATDTQY

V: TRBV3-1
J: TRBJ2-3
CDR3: ASSQGLAGVTDTQY

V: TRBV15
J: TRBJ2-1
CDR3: ATSDSGRVTNEQF

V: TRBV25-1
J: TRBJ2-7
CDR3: ASTSDMDSSYEQY

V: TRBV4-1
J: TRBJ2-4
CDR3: ASSQLGLAKNIQY

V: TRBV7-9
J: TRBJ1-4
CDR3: ASSAGTRVTNEKLF

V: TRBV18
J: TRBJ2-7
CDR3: ASSPIDRVGYEQY

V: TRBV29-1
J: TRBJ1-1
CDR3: SAGGGLSTEAF